The 12 T cell receptor beta chains reported below all come from one sample, sequenced in a study of T cell responses to AZD1222 COVID-19 vaccine. TCRdb keeps only in-frame clones here, not all; method: immunoSEQ multiplex PCR. The sample lists fewer than 200,000 clones, approximately 92% seen once, with about 10% in the top ten. The source material was peripheral blood, sampled on day 0 of AZD1222 vaccination. The receptors originated from an adult in good health.

The V gene is TRBV5-1, the J gene TRBJ1-4, with 9 positions matching TRBD1. This CDR3 is 15 amino acids long. Trimming cost V 4 bases and J 7 bases; bases outside gene matches: 8. The germline CDR1 and CDR2 sequences are SGHRS and YFSETQ. CDR3 nucleotides: TGCGCCAGCAGCGCCGGGACAGGGTCGAGTGAAAAACTGTTTTTT. Its protein product is CASSAGTGSSEKLFF.

The chain carries TRBV10-3 and TRBJ2-1, with TRBD2 matching over 8 bases. The germline gives CDR1 ENHRY, CDR2 SYGVKD. CDR3 length: 18 amino acids. With 2 bases clipped from V and 12 bases from J, the junction kept 21 bases outside the gene matches. In DNA form, the CDR3 reads TGTGCCATCAGTGAGACCCTACTACCGGGGGGGCTAATGAAGGGGCAGTTCTTC. Translation: CAISETLLPGGLMKGQFF.

A single count supports this clone. The chain employs TRBV5-1 and TRBJ2-7; D is perhaps TRBD1 (6 bases). CDR1 SGHRS and CDR2 YFSETQ come from the germline V gene. The ends were cut back, 4 bases at V and 5 bases at J, with 16 bases in the middle. The CDR3 spans 14 residues. CDR3 nucleotides: TGCGCCAGCAGCCAGGACAGCCCCCTAGACGAGCAGTACTTC. Its translation: CASSQDSPLDEQYF.

The rearrangement links TRBV7-9 to TRBJ1-4; 7 bases agree with TRBD1. With 4 bases clipped from V and 5 bases from J, the junction kept 7 bases outside the gene matches. Germline V lookup: CDR1 SEHNR, CDR2 FQNEAQ (reference sequence). The CDR3 consists of 15 residues. CDR3 sequence: CASSSLGTENEKLFF. The CDR3 bases are TGTGCCAGCAGCTCCCTCGGGACAGAGAATGAAAAACTGTTTTTT. The entire variable domain, with the rest obtained from reference TRBV7-9 and TRBJ1-4, is as follows: DTGVSQNPRHKITKRGQNVTFRCDPISEHNRLYWYRQTLGQGPEFLTYFQNEAQLEKSRLLSDRFSAERPKGSFSTLEIQRTEQGDSAMYLCASSSLGTENEKLFFGSGTQLSVL.

The rearrangement links TRBV12-3 or TRBV12-4 to TRBJ1-1; tentatively, D is TRBD1 (5 bases). This CDR3 is built from 12 residues. The V end was cut by 5 bases, the J end by 7 bases, with 11 bases between. This CDR3 is CASSPQGSEAFF. In DNA, the CDR3 is TGTGCCAGCAGTCCGCAGGGAAGTGAAGCTTTCTTT.

The rearrangement links TRBV7-2 to TRBJ2-3; 7 bases map to TRBD2. There are 15 residues in the CDR3. CDR1 and CDR2 (germline): SGHTA, FQGNSA. J gave up 6 bases and V 5 bases, and 11 bases lay outside the gene matches. CDR3 nucleotides: TGTGCCAGCAGCGCCTCTGGCGGGAGAAGGGATACGCAGTATTTT. Protein product: CASSASGGRRDTQYF.

The chain combines TRBV29-1 with TRBJ1-1; D call uncertain. The V end lost 7 bases, the J end lost 0 bases, and 9 bases lay between the germline ends. Per the germline V gene, CDR1 is SQVTM and CDR2 is ANQGSEA. This CDR3 has 12 amino acids. Here the CDR3 reads CSADRMNTEAFF. The CDR3, as DNA: TGCAGCGCGGACCGCATGAACACTGAAGCTTTCTTT.

This chain joins TRBV28 and TRBJ1-5; D perhaps matches TRBD1 (5 bases). Germline values: CDR1 MDHEN, CDR2 SYDVKM. There are 15 residues in the CDR3. V shed 2 bases and J shed 6 bases, with 14 bases lying between them. CDR3 sequence reads: CASSLNFVGGQPQHF. Written as DNA, the CDR3 is TGTGCCAGCAGTTTAAATTTCGTCGGGGGTCAGCCCCAGCATTTT.

J is TRBJ1-2 and V is TRBV28; D ambiguous. The CDR3 sequence is 14 residues long. Germline V gives CDR1 MDHEN, CDR2 SYDVKM. V was clipped by 5 bases and J by 7 bases, with 17 bases between them. CDR3 bases: TGTGCCAGCAGTGACCGGGGAGGTGCGGGTGGCTACACCTTC. Amino acids: CASSDRGGAGGYTF.

This chain connects TRBV3-1 (or the pseudogene TRBV3-2) to TRBJ1-2, with a possible D match to TRBD1 (5 bases). Per the germline V gene, CDR1 is LGHDT and CDR2 is YNNKEL (reference sequence). The V end lost 0 bases, the J end lost 7 bases, and 15 bases lay between the germline ends. The CDR3 runs 15 residues. DNA of the CDR3: TGTGCCAGCAGCCAAGATCTAGGGGCGCCGCTTGGCTACACCTTC. Translating gives CASSQDLGAPLGYTF.

This clone has just one count. CDR3 residues: CASSGGTRYMGEKLFF. The CDR3, as DNA: TGTGCCAGCAGCGGAGGGACACGCTACATGGGTGAAAAACTGTTTTTT. This sequence joins TRBV9 and TRBJ1-4; tentatively, D is TRBD1 (6 bases). Trimming shortened V by 3 bases and J by 7 bases, and 19 bases separated the two germline ends. Germline V CDR1 and CDR2: SGDLS, YYNGEE. This CDR3 has 16 residues.

The gene calls are TRBV30 and TRBJ1-2, with D unclear. The CDR3 runs 13 residues. The germline CDR1 and CDR2 sequences are GTSNPN and SVGIG (reference sequence). V lost 2 bases and J lost 7, with 14 bases in between. Here the CDR3 DNA reads TGTGCCTGGAGTTTGGAGGTTGGAGTTGGCTACACCTTC. This translates into CAWSLEVGVGYTF.